These 10 T cell receptor beta chains came from one sample sequenced in a study of beta chain features in type 1 diabetes. The sequenced template was cDNA made from the entire isolated RNA. The repertoire was sequenced with immunoSEQ multiplex PCR; TCRdb's copy has only in-frame clones and lacks some. The table records about 220,000 clones, around 9.9% of them present only once. What was sequenced was central memory CD4+ T cells from blood. The receptor source for this set is a man younger than 30 in good health.

This clone was picked up a small number of times. This rearrangement joins TRBV27 to TRBJ2-6, with D perhaps TRBD2 (5 bases). This CDR3 region has 16 residues. Trimming pared 5 bases from V and 4 bases from J, leaving 15 bases between. Per germline, CDR1 MNHEY and CDR2 SMNVEV (reference sequence). The chain's CDR3 is CASSPRGASGANVLTF. The CDR3 region has the DNA TGTGCCAGCAGTCCCCGGGGAGCGTCAGGGGCCAACGTCCTGACTTTC.

There are a few counts of this clone. The V gene is TRBV30, the J gene TRBJ2-7; 16 nucleotides agree with TRBD2. Germline values: CDR1 GTSNPN, CDR2 SVGIG (reference sequence). V lost 1 base to trimming and J lost 1 base; unmatched junction nucleotides: 13. This CDR3 spans 20 amino acids. Written as DNA, the CDR3 is TGTGCCTGGAGTGGGGCCACCGGGACTAGCGGGAGGGTTATGTCCTACGAGCAGTACTTC. Translated, it gives CAWSGATGTSGRVMSYEQYF. Filled out from reference TRBV30 and TRBJ2-7, the complete variable domain reads SQTIHQWPATLVQPVGSPLSLECTVEGTSNPNLYWYRQAAGRGLQLLFYSVGIGQISSEVPQNLSASRPQDRQFILSSKKLLLSDSGFYLCAWSGATGTSGRVMSYEQYFGPGTRLTVT.

V gene TRBV5-1 combines with J gene TRBJ2-1; TRBD1 aligns across 8 bases. Unmatched junction bases numbered 6, after V lost 2 bases and J lost 8 bases. Looked up from germline, CDR1 is SGHRS and CDR2 is YFSETQ. The CDR3 sequence is 14 residues long. CDR3: CASSLNQGADEQFF. The CDR3 bases are TGCGCCAGCAGCTTAAACCAGGGGGCGGATGAGCAGTTCTTC.

This clone was recorded a few times. The chain carries TRBV20-1 and TRBJ1-4, with D maybe TRBD1 (5 bases). Germline-derived CDR1 and CDR2 are DFQATT and SNEGSKA (reference sequence). The CDR3 totals 10 residues. V lost 1 base and J lost 13, with 7 bases in between. DNA of the CDR3: TGCAGTGCTAGAGGCGGGGGACTGTTTTTT. Residues: CSARGGGLFF.

Only a few counts were recorded for this clone. The rearrangement joins TRBV30 to TRBJ2-1, with 8 positions matching TRBD2. CDR1 is GTSNPN and CDR2 is SVGIG in the germline V gene (reference sequence). This CDR3 contains 15 residues. Trimming removed 7 bases from V and 6 bases from J; junction bases left unmatched: 14. CDR3 amino acids: CAFRVAGPNTNEQFF. The CDR3 DNA reads as TGTGCCTTCCGGGTAGCGGGGCCGAATACCAATGAGCAGTTCTTC.

This chain uses TRBV4-3 with TRBJ2-7, with 8 bases matching TRBD2. Per germline, CDR1 LGHNA and CDR2 YSLEER. The CDR3 is 16 amino acids. V was pared by 3 bases and J by 1 base, with 8 bases of the junction left unmatched. The CDR3 DNA is TGCGCCAGCAGCCAGGGTCTAGCGGGCCTGTCCTACGAGCAGTACTTC. It encodes CASSQGLAGLSYEQYF.

The V gene is TRBV9, the J gene TRBJ2-6; 10 bases are a match to TRBD1. After removal of 7 bases from V and 2 bases from J, the junction contained 6 bases not matched to a gene. The CDR3 is made up of 16 amino acids. The V gene's germline CDR1 is SGDLS and CDR2 YYNGEE. This CDR3 reads CASQRGTGAGANVLTF. In DNA form, the CDR3 reads TGTGCCAGCCAACGGGGGACAGGGGCTGGGGCCAACGTCCTGACTTTC.

This rearrangement joins TRBV11-2 to TRBJ2-2, with 7 bases matching TRBD1. The V and J ends lost 5 bases and 7 bases, in that order; junction bases with no gene match: 7. The germline gives CDR1 SGHAT, CDR2 FQNNGV. The CDR3 totals 14 residues. The CDR3 DNA follows: TGTGCCAGCAGCCGGGACAGAATCAGCGGGGAGCTGTTTTTT. Its translation is CASSRDRISGELFF.

This clone has at least ten counts. The J gene is TRBJ1-1, the V gene TRBV29-1, with D unresolved. CDR1 SQVTM and CDR2 ANQGSEA come from the germline V gene. V shed 3 bases and J shed 5 bases, with 13 bases lying between them. The CDR3 sequence is 13 residues long. CDR3 DNA: TGCAGCGTTGAGGGATGGGGAACGACTGAAGCTTTCTTT. Translating it yields CSVEGWGTTEAFF.

The V gene is TRBV7-3, the J gene TRBJ2-7, with 8 bases matching TRBD1. Germline V gives CDR1 SGHTA, CDR2 FQGTGA. The CDR3 consists of 14 residues. V lost 2 bases and J lost 0; bases outside the gene matches: 0. The CDR3 sequence: CASSLQGASYEQYF. The CDR3 nucleotides are TGTGCCAGCAGCTTACAGGGGGCCTCCTACGAGCAGTACTTC.